This TCR beta chain originates from a study of blood T cells in healthy people across ages. Study-wide results and limits: Fewer expanded clones and more diversity marked long-lived versus aged donors. Estimates drawn from one million T cells were deemed to understate diversity.

This CDR3 is 14 amino acids long. The germline CDR1 and CDR2 sequences are SQVTM and ANQGSEA. V lost 7 bases, J lost 0 bases, and 7 bases stayed unmatched. The use of a sample-barcoded 5' primer and a J-beta primer mix characterized a second PCR of roughly 6 to 11 cycles. Each cDNA molecule was tagged by a template-switch adaptor with 12 random nucleotides. MiXCR was run by TCRdb on the 5' RACE reads, yielding one entry per CDR3 protein. The table records about 2 million distinct CDR3 sequences, 49% of them present only once. This clonotype was seen a handful of times. Its antigen is currently unknown.

The chain employs TRBV29-1 and TRBJ2-3; the match to TRBD2 covers 7 bases. The sample consisted of blood. This receptor was obtained from a woman aged 40 to 55 in good health. CDR3 sequence reads: CSAGRVGSTDTQYF. CDR3 DNA: TGCAGCGCTGGGAGGGTTGGGAGCACAGATACGCAGTATTTT.